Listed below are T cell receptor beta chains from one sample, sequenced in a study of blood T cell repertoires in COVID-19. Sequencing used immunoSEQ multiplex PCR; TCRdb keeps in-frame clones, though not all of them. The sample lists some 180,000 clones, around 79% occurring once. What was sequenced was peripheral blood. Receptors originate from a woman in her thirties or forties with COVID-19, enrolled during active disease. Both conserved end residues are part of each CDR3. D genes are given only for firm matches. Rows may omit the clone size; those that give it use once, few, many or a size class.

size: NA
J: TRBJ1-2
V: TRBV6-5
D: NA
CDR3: CASSYSYGHGYTF
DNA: TGTGCCAGCAGTTACTCGTATGGCCATGGCTACACCTTC

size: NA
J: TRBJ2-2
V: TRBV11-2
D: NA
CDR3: CASSFFQGNTGELFF
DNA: TGTGCCAGCAGCTTTTTCCAGGGGAACACCGGGGAGCTGTTTTTT

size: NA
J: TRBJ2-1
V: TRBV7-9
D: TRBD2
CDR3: CASSSPGLAGRQEQFF
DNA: TGTGCCAGCAGCTCCCCGGGACTAGCGGGAAGGCAGGAGCAGTTCTTC

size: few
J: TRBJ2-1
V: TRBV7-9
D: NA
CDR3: CASSLERTGDNEQFF
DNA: TGTGCCAGCAGCTTAGAAAGGACGGGGGACAATGAGCAGTTCTTC

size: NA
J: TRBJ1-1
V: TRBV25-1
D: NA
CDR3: CASSESGIMNTEAFF
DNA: TGTGCCAGCAGTGAGTCAGGGATTATGAACACTGAAGCTTTCTTT

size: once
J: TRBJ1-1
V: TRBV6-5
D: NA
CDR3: CASMRDPLKAFF
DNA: TGTGCCAGCATGCGGGACCCCTTGAAGGCTTTCTTT

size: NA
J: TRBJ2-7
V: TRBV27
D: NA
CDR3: CASSTAGAPYEQYF
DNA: TGTGCCAGCAGTACGGCGGGGGCCCCCTACGAGCAGTACTTC

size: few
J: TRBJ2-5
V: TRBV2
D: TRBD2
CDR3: CASSEPTSGGSLYQETQYF
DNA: TGTGCCAGCAGCGAACCGACTAGCGGGGGGTCCCTGTACCAAGAGACCCAGTACTTC

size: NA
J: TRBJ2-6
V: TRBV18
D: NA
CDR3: CASSRAILSSGANVLTF
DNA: TGTGCCAGCTCGAGGGCCATTCTCAGCTCTGGGGCCAACGTCCTGACTTTC

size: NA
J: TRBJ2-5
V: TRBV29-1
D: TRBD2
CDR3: CSVAGLAGMETQYF
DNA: TGCAGCGTTGCGGGGCTAGCGGGAATGGAGACCCAGTACTTC

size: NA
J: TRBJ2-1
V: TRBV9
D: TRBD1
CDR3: CASSVVGQGHNEQFF
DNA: TGTGCCAGCAGCGTAGTCGGACAGGGCCACAATGAGCAGTTCTTC

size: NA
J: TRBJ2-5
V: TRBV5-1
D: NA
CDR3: CASSLAYQETQYF
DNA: TGCGCCAGCAGCTTGGCGTATCAAGAGACCCAGTACTTC

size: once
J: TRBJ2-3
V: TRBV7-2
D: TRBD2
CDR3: CASSGAGGRGDTQYF
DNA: TGTGCCAGCAGCGGAGCGGGGGGGCGGGGAGATACGCAGTATTTT

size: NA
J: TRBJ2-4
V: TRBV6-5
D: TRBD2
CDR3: CASSYPGLAGRLQYF
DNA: TGTGCCAGCAGTTACCCGGGACTAGCGGGAAGGCTCCAGTACTTC

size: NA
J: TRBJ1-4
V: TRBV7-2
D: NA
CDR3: CASSFRATNEKLFF
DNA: TGTGCCAGCAGCTTCCGTGCAACTAATGAAAAACTGTTTTTT

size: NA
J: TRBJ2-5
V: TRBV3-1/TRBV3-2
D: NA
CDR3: CASSHGTEETQYF
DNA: TGTGCCAGCAGCCACGGCACAGAAGAGACCCAGTACTTC

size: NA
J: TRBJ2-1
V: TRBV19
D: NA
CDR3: CASSESSYNEQFF
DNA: TGTGCCAGTAGTGAGAGCTCCTACAATGAGCAGTTCTTC

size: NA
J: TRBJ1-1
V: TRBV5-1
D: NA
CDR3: CASTSWGRGSEAFF
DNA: TGCGCCAGCACGTCGTGGGGGCGCGGGTCTGAAGCTTTCTTT

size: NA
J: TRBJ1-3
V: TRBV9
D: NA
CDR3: CASSGPSGGEDTIYF
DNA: TGTGCCAGCAGCGGCCCGTCCGGGGGAGAGGACACCATATATTTT

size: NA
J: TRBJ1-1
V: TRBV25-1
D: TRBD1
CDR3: CASSVSATGGLSSFF
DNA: TGTGCCAGCAGTGTAAGTGCGACAGGGGGTCTTTCGTCTTTCTTT

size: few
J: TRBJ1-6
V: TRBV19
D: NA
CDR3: CASSILETASNSPLHF
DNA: TGTGCCAGTAGTATTCTGGAGACAGCAAGTAATTCACCCCTCCACTTT

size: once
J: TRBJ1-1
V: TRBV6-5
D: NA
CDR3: CASSYFVSSTEAFF
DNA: TGTGCCAGCAGTTACTTTGTGTCTTCCACTGAAGCTTTCTTT

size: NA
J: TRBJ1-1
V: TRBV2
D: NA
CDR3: CASRVPSGTEAFF
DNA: TGTGCCAGCAGAGTTCCTAGCGGCACTGAAGCTTTCTTT

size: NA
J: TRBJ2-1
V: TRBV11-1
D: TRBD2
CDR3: CASSLGEGPYNEQFF
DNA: TGTGCCAGCAGCTTGGGGGAGGGCCCCTACAATGAGCAGTTCTTC

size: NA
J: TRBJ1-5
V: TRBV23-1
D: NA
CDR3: CASSQISWHQPQHF
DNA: TGCGCCAGCAGTCAAATATCCTGGCATCAGCCCCAGCATTTT

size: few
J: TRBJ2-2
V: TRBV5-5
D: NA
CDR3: CASSFGGNTGELFF
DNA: TGTGCCAGCAGCTTTGGAGGGAACACCGGGGAGCTGTTTTTT

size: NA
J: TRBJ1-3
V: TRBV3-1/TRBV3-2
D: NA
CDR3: CASSHWQGKGNTIYF
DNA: TGTGCCAGCAGCCACTGGCAGGGGAAGGGAAACACCATATATTTT

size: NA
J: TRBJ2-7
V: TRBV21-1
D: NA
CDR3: CASSSRKPGLGSYEQYF
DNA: TGTGCCAGCAGCTCCCGGAAACCGGGTCTGGGCTCCTACGAGCAGTACTTC

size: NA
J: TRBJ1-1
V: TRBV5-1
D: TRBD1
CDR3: CASSLEQGSTEAFF
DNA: TGCGCCAGCAGCTTGGAACAGGGGAGTACTGAAGCTTTCTTT

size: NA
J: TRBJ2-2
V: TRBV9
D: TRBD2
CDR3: CASSVGSGSGGELFF
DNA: TGTGCCAGCAGCGTAGGGAGCGGGAGTGGCGGGGAGCTGTTTTTT

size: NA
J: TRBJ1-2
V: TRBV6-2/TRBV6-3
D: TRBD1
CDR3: CASSFDRGPANYGYTF
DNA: TGTGCCAGCAGCTTCGACAGGGGCCCGGCTAACTATGGCTACACCTTC

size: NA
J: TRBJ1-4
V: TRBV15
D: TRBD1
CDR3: CATRARGIGEKLFF
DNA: TGTGCCACCAGGGCCAGGGGGATAGGGGAAAAACTGTTTTTT

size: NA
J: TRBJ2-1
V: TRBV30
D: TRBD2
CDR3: CAWSLLAGSYNEQFF
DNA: TGTGCCTGGAGTCTCCTAGCGGGGAGCTACAATGAGCAGTTCTTC

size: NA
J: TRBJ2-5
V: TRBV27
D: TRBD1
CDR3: CASRWTGTGFQETQYF
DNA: TGTGCCAGCAGATGGACGGGGACAGGGTTTCAAGAGACCCAGTACTTC

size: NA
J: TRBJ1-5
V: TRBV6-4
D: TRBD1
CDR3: CASRRDRMGGNQPQHF
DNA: TGTGCCAGCAGGAGGGACAGAATGGGTGGCAATCAGCCCCAGCATTTT

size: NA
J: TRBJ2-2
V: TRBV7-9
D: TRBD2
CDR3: CASSLTYQRGGYTGELFF
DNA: TGTGCCAGCAGCTTAACATATCAGCGGGGGGGCTACACCGGGGAGCTGTTTTTT

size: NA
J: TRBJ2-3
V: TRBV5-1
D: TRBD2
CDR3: CASSFNPSGSTDTQYF
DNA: TGCGCCAGCAGCTTTAACCCTAGCGGTAGCACAGATACGCAGTATTTT

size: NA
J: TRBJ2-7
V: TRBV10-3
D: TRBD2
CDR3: CAISVPQLAGGREQYF
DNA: TGTGCCATCAGTGTCCCCCAATTAGCGGGGGGGCGTGAGCAGTACTTC

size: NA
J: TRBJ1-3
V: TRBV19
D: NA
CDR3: CASKSEVVLGRGGDTIYF
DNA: TGTGCCAGTAAATCAGAGGTTGTACTCGGCCGGGGAGGAGACACCATATATTTT

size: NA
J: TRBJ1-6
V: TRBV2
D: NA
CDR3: CASIFTGDSPLHF
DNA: TGTGCCAGCATTTTCACGGGGGATTCACCCCTCCACTTT

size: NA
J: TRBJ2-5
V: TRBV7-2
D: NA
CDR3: CASSLAVGGQETQYF
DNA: TGTGCCAGCAGCTTAGCGGTAGGGGGCCAAGAGACCCAGTACTTC

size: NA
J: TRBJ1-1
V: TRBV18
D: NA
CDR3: CASSPSLGNSNTEAFF
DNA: TGTGCCAGCTCACCATCCCTGGGCAATTCGAACACTGAAGCTTTCTTT

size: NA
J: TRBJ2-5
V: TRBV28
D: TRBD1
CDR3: CASSLLTGSGETQYF
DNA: TGTGCCAGCAGTTTACTGACAGGGTCTGGGGAGACCCAGTACTTC

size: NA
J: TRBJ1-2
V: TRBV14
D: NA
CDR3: CASSLRTSDYGYTF
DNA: TGTGCCAGCAGCCTACGGACTTCTGACTATGGCTACACCTTC

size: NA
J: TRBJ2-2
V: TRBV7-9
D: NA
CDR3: CASSLDWNTGELFF
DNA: TGTGCCAGCAGCTTAGACTGGAACACCGGGGAGCTGTTTTTT

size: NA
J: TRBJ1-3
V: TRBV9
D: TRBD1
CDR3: CASSVVWGTGDQNTIYF
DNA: TGTGCCAGCAGCGTAGTCTGGGGGACAGGGGATCAAAACACCATATATTTT

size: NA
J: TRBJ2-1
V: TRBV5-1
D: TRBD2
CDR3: CASSLVWTSTYNEQFF
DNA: TGCGCCAGCAGCTTGGTTTGGACTAGCACCTACAATGAGCAGTTCTTC

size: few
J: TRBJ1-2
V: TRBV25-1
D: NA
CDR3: CASSESGSYGYTF
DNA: TGTGCCAGCAGTGAATCGGGGAGCTATGGCTACACCTTC

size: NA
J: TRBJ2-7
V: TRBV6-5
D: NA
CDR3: CASSYSTGQASLEQYF
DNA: TGTGCCAGCAGTTACTCCACGGGTCAAGCCTCCCTCGAGCAGTACTTC

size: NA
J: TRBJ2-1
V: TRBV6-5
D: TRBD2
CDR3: CASSYSLAGNEQFF
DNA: TGTGCCAGCAGTTACTCACTAGCGGGTAATGAGCAGTTCTTC

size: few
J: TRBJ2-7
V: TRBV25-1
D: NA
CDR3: CASSEYKKGGHYEQYF
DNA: TGTGCCAGCAGTGAATATAAAAAGGGCGGACACTACGAGCAGTACTTC

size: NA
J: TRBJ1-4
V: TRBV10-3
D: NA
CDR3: CAISEGGREKLFF
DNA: TGTGCCATCAGTGAAGGGGGTCGTGAAAAACTGTTTTTT

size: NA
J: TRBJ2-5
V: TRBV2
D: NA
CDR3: CASSIGYQETQYF
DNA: TGTGCCAGCAGTATCGGGTACCAAGAGACCCAGTACTTC

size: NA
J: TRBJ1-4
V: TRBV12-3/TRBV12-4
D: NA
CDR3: CASSFGGNRKLFF
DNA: TGTGCCAGCAGTTTCGGCGGGAATCGTAAACTGTTTTTT

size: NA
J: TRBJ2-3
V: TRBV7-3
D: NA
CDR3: CASSLTAQYRTDTQYF
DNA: TGTGCCAGCAGCTTAACGGCCCAGTACCGCACAGATACGCAGTATTTT